These 31 T cell receptor beta chains originate from one sample sequenced in a study of tumor-infiltrating lymphocytes in glioblastoma multiforme. Multiple V-beta primers and a C-beta primer amplified TCRB from RNA. TCRdb reprocessed the multiplex PCR reads with MiXCR, giving one entry per CDR3 protein. The sample holds about 18,000 distinct CDR3 sequences; around 72% are singletons and the top ten take 15% to 20%. Sample: peripheral blood. The receptors were gathered from a male donor with glioblastoma.

This clonotype was observed a few times. This chain connects TRBV28 to TRBJ2-4, with TRBD2 matching over 9 bases. The CDR3 has 14 amino acids. Germline V CDR1 and CDR2: MDHEN, SYDVKM. Trimming cost V 4 bases and J 5 bases; bases outside gene matches: 3. The CDR3: CASSSSGRQNIQYF. The DNA for the CDR3 is TGTGCCAGCAGTTCGAGCGGGAGGCAAAACATTCAGTACTTC. The whole variable domain, filled in from reference TRBV28 and TRBJ2-4, reads DVKVTQSSRYLVKRTGEKVFLECVQDMDHENMFWYRQDPGLGLRLIYFSYDVKMKEKGDIPEGYSVSREKKERFSLILESASTNQTSMYLCASSSSGRQNIQYFGAGTRLSVL.

This clonotype was observed at least ten times. The chain employs TRBV5-1 and TRBJ2-3; D might be TRBD1 (6 bases). The CDR3 runs to 14 residues. V was shortened by 4 bases and J by 1 base, with 10 bases between the two germline ends. Germline V gene sequence: CDR1 SGHRS, CDR2 YFSETQ. DNA for the CDR3: TGCGCCAGCAGCCCGGGACAACGCACAGATACGCAGTATTTT. Encoded protein: CASSPGQRTDTQYF. Supplemented by reference TRBV5-1 and TRBJ2-3, the full variable domain reads KAGVTQTPRYLIKTRGQQVTLSCSPISGHRSVSWYQQTPGQGLQFLFEYFSETQRNKGNFPGRFSGRQFSNSRSEMNVSTLELGDSALYLCASSPGQRTDTQYFGPGTRLTVL.

This clonotype was seen ten or more times. The chain combines TRBV6-5 with TRBJ2-5, with 8 bases matching TRBD2. Germline-derived CDR1 and CDR2 are MNHEY and SVGAGI. J was trimmed by 4 bases and V by 2 bases; bases with no gene match: 3. The CDR3 loop spans 14 amino acids. CDR3: CASSYKAGGETQYF. The CDR3 nucleotides are TGTGCCAGCAGTTACAAGGCGGGAGGAGAGACCCAGTACTTC.

This chain connects TRBV7-9 to TRBJ2-5, with TRBD2 matching 9 bases. Unmatched junction bases numbered 11, after V lost 5 bases and J lost 7 bases. The CDR3 runs to 15 residues. CDR1 is SEHNR, CDR2 FQNEAQ, per germline (reference sequence). The CDR3 is CASSARGSGSRTQYF. CDR3 in DNA: TGTGCCAGCAGCGCCCGAGGTAGCGGGAGTAGGACCCAGTACTTC.

On this clonotype itself: The junction departs from germline at one end; a sequencing error may be responsible. The chain links TRBV5-4 to TRBJ2-7; 12 bases line up with TRBD2. CDR1 and CDR2 (germline): SGHNT, YYREEE (reference sequence). This CDR3 region has 14 residues. CDR3 bases: TGTGCCAGCAGGGCTAGCGGGAGGGCCATCGAGCAGTATTTC. This codes for CASRASGRAIEQYF.

The J gene is TRBJ2-7, the V gene TRBV6-1, with D perhaps TRBD2 (7 bases). The CDR3 runs 15 residues. The germline CDR1 and CDR2 sequences are MNHNS and SASEGT. V shed 1 base and J shed 2 bases, with 12 bases lying between them. CDR3 residues: CASSEGGEGAYEQYF. The DNA of the CDR3 is TGTGCCAGCAGTGAAGGTGGGGAGGGGGCCTACGAGCAGTACTTC.

Details on this clonotype: Germline and junction disagree at one end, which may indicate a read error. The CDR3 DNA follows: TGTGCCAGCAGCTTAGGTCCCGTGACTCGGGCCAACGTCCTTACTTTC. It is translated as CASSLGPVTRANVLTF. The chain joins TRBV11-1 to TRBJ2-6, with D unclear. This CDR3 comprises 16 residues. Germline V gene lookup returns CDR1 SGHAT and CDR2 FQDESV (reference sequence).

The V gene is TRBV20-1, the J gene TRBJ2-3; perhaps TRBD1 as D (7 bases). Germline-derived CDR1 and CDR2 are DFQATT and SNEGSKA (reference sequence). V was shortened by 5 bases and J by 14 bases, with 23 bases between the two germline ends. The CDR3 length is 13 residues. Here the CDR3 reads CSAGGGPTDKRYF. The CDR3 bases are TGCAGTGCTGGAGGGGGCCCGACAGATAAGCGGTATTTT.

The chain recombines TRBV11-2 with TRBJ2-7; TRBD2 matches at 14 bases. Germline V lookup: CDR1 SGHAT, CDR2 FQNNGV. This CDR3 contains 16 residues. V shed 4 bases, J shed 4 bases, and the junction held 6 bases outside the gene matches. DNA for the CDR3: TGTGCCAGCAGCTCCTTCCGACTAGCGGGAGGGTACGAGCAGTACTTC. It specifies CASSSFRLAGGYEQYF.

This chain connects TRBV5-1 to TRBJ2-5; D may correspond to TRBD1 or TRBD2 (6 bases each). Trimming removed 0 bases at V and 4 bases at J, with 10 bases between. The CDR3 covers 14 residues. Germline CDR1 and CDR2: SGHRS and YFSETQ. CDR3 in DNA: TGCGCCAGCAGCTTGGTGTGGGGGGCAGAGACCCAGTACTTC. Amino acids: CASSLVWGAETQYF.

In this sample, this clonotype turned up once. A much larger clone differs from this one at a single base, so this may be a read error. The chain joins TRBV28 to TRBJ2-5, with TRBD1 matching 8 bases. Germline V lookup: CDR1 MDHEN, CDR2 SYDVKM. The CDR3 consists of 14 residues. Trimming took 8 bases from V and 2 from J; bases not matched to a gene: 7. CDR3 amino acids: CASGPGGTQETQYF. The CDR3 coding sequence is TGTGCCAGCGGTCCAGGGGGCACACAAGAGACCCAGTACTTC.

The chain combines TRBV11-2 with TRBJ2-2; TRBD1 might be the D (5 bases). Per the germline V gene, CDR1 is SGHAT and CDR2 is FQNNGV. The CDR3 contains 15 residues. Deletions cut 5 bases from V and 5 bases from J, with 15 bases between. CDR3 loop: CASSPGRVGTGELFF. As DNA, the CDR3 is TGTGCCAGCAGCCCCGGCAGGGTTGGTACCGGGGAGCTGTTTTTT.

About this clonotype: An end of the junction differs from the germline gene, which may be a read error. V usage is TRBV29-1 and J usage is TRBJ1-2; D gene ambiguous. This CDR3 has 13 residues. Germline CDR1 reads SQVTM; CDR2 reads ANQGSEA. The CDR3 protein is CSVKDREVSGYTF. For the CDR3, the DNA is TGCAGCGTTAAAGATAGGGAAGTTAGCGGCTACACCTTC.

This clonotype has ten or more counts. The chain joins TRBV4-2 to TRBJ1-2; a weak D match, TRBD1 (6 bases). The V gene's germline CDR1 is LGHNA and CDR2 YNFKEQ. V was clipped by 2 bases and J by 2 bases, with 6 bases between them. The CDR3 has 13 residues. This chain's CDR3 is CASSQTGNYGYTF. In DNA, the CDR3 is TGTGCCAGCAGCCAAACAGGGAACTATGGCTACACCTTC.

The chain carries TRBV29-1 and TRBJ2-1, with D tentatively TRBD2 (7 bases). This CDR3 contains 15 residues. Germline CDR1 and CDR2: SQVTM and ANQGSEA. V lost 5 bases to trimming and J lost 12 bases, with 26 bases between them. The CDR3: CSVRGEGRTKVGQFF. CDR3 nucleotide sequence: TGCAGCGTTAGGGGGGAGGGCCGGACCAAAGTTGGGCAGTTCTTC.

This clonotype has ten or more counts. This sequence may be a read error, since a much larger clone differs from it by one base. This chain connects TRBV29-1 to TRBJ2-1, with D maybe TRBD2 (6 bases). Germline CDR1 reads SQVTM; CDR2 reads ANQGSEA. This CDR3 has 13 amino acids. Trimming removed 7 bases from V and 4 bases from J, with 14 bases in between. The CDR3 nucleotides are TGCAGCGCCCCGGGACTCCAATACAATGAGCAGTTCTTC. Protein sequence: CSAPGLQYNEQFF.

The chain has TRBV29-1 and TRBJ2-1, with 11 bases identical to TRBD2. Germline CDR1 SQVTM, CDR2 ANQGSEA. This CDR3 contains 16 residues. The chain's CDR3 is CIVTRLAGRLYNEQFF. CDR3 coding DNA: TGCATCGTCACTCGACTAGCGGGAAGGCTCTACAATGAGCAGTTCTTC.

The sample holds one count of this clonotype. The gene calls are TRBV12-3 or TRBV12-4 and TRBJ1-3; D gene ambiguous. V gave up 4 bases and J gave up 0 bases, with 10 bases separating them. This CDR3 has 15 residues. The CDR3 loop reads CASSSHGSSGNTIYF. DNA for the CDR3: TGTGCCAGCAGTTCCCATGGTAGCTCTGGAAACACCATATATTTT.

The J gene is TRBJ1-2, the V gene TRBV6-5; TRBD1 might be the D (5 bases). This CDR3 region has 13 residues. Deletions cut 4 bases from V and 8 bases from J, with 14 bases between. Germline CDR1 reads MNHEY; CDR2 reads SVGAGI. The CDR3 DNA sequence: TGTGCCAGCAGTTCAGGGCCGCTGGGGGGCTACACCTTC. Amino acids: CASSSGPLGGYTF.

To note about this clonotype: This is likely a read error, given that the CDR3 carries no conserved phenylalanine or tryptophan at its end. The limits of the CDR3 on the DNA are not certain, so only TCRdb's listed CDR3 is given. This sequence joins TRBV4-1 and TRBJ1-2. 15 amino acids form the CDR3, both terminal residues included. Germline CDR1 MGHRA, CDR2 YSYEKL. Here the CDR3 reads CASSPYQKRAGGYAL.

By sample fraction, this clonotype is large. This rearrangement joins TRBV11-2 to TRBJ1-2; tentatively, D is TRBD1 (5 bases). V lost 0 bases, J lost 14 bases, and 16 bases lay in between. The germline gives CDR1 SGHAT, CDR2 FQNNGV. The CDR3 is 13 amino acids. The CDR3 DNA follows: TGTGCCAGCAGCTTAGATTTGGACAAGACCAAAACCTTC. Protein product: CASSLDLDKTKTF.

A few counts support this clonotype. The chain carries TRBV19 and TRBJ2-4; unclear D gene. The V and J ends lost 0 bases and 1 base respectively, with 7 bases between them. The CDR3 runs 15 residues. Germline V gene lookup returns CDR1 LNHDA and CDR2 SQIVND (reference sequence). The CDR3 region is CASSIEARAKNIQYF. The CDR3 DNA is TGTGCCAGTAGTATAGAAGCTCGGGCCAAAAACATTCAGTACTTC.

About this clonotype itself: Relative to the germline gene, one junction end is altered; a read error may explain this. The chain is built from TRBV20-1 and TRBJ2-7, with 8 bases aligning to TRBD2. Germline assignment: CDR1 DFQATT and CDR2 SNEGSKA (reference sequence). The CDR3 spans 14 residues. CDR3 in amino acids: CSARDREGAHEQYF. For the CDR3, the DNA is TGCAGTGCCAGAGATCGGGAGGGAGCCCACGAGCAGTACTTC.

The chain's CDR3 is CASSPYQKRAWGYTF. The CDR3, as DNA: TGCGCCAGCAGCCCCTACCAGAAAAGGGCGTGGGGCTACACCTTC. This chain links TRBV4-1 with TRBJ1-2; no firm D call. There are 15 residues in the CDR3. The germline gives CDR1 MGHRA, CDR2 YSYEKL. V lost 4 bases and J 8 bases, leaving 20 bases between the germline ends.

Remarks on this clonotype: One junction end does not reproduce the germline sequence, and a read error may be involved. V and J are TRBV7-9 and TRBJ2-6; the D gene is possibly TRBD1 (5 bases). This CDR3 contains 17 residues. CDR1 is SEHNR and CDR2 is FQNEAQ in the germline V gene (reference sequence). CDR3 nucleotides: TGTGCCAGCAGCTTTCACTTAGGGGTCTCTGAGGCCAACGTCCTGACTTTC. It yields the protein CASSFHLGVSEANVLTF.

The rearrangement links TRBV28 to TRBJ2-1; TRBD2 aligns across 10 bases. J gave up 0 bases and V 3 bases, and 17 bases lay outside the gene matches. CDR1 and CDR2 (germline): MDHEN, SYDVKM. The CDR3 has 21 amino acids. CDR3 coding DNA: TGTGCCAGCAGTTTCTCGATCCGGACTAGCGGCTTCGGACTCTCCTACAATGAGCAGTTCTTC. Translation: CASSFSIRTSGFGLSYNEQFF.

The chain has TRBV11-2 and TRBJ2-1, with 8 bases that match TRBD2. Trimming removed 5 bases from V and 10 bases from J; junction bases left unmatched: 10. CDR1 is SGHAT and CDR2 is FQNNGV in the germline V gene. The CDR3 has 14 residues. In DNA, the CDR3 is TGTGCCAGCAGCGCTCAGACTAGCGTGAACGAGCAGTTCTTC. Translating gives CASSAQTSVNEQFF. Full variable domain (outside the CDR3, taken from reference TRBV11-2 and TRBJ2-1): EAGVAQSPRYKIIEKRQSVAFWCNPISGHATLYWYQQILGQGPKLLIQFQNNGVVDDSQLPKDRFSAERLKGVDSTLKIQPAKLEDSAVYLCASSAQTSVNEQFFGPGTRLTVL.

CDR3 protein: CSARKLTDEQYF. The CDR3 DNA follows: TGCAGTGCTAGGAAACTGACTGACGAGCAGTACTTC. The J gene is TRBJ2-7, the V gene TRBV20-1; D not certain. The CDR3 consists of 12 residues. V dropped 3 bases and J dropped 5 bases, with 11 bases sitting between them. Germline values: CDR1 DFQATT, CDR2 SNEGSKA (reference sequence).

In its sample, this clonotype was seen many times. The chain links TRBV11-2 to TRBJ2-2, with 8 bases lining up with TRBD1. The J segment lost 6 bases and the V segment lost 3 bases, leaving 6 bases of the junction unmatched. This CDR3 is 15 amino acids long. CDR1 SGHAT and CDR2 FQNNGV come from the germline V gene. CDR3 sequence reads: CASSFLTGGPGELFF. Here the CDR3 DNA reads TGTGCCAGCAGCTTTCTCACAGGGGGTCCCGGGGAGCTGTTTTTT.

Many counts were recorded for this clonotype. The V and J genes are TRBV5-4 and TRBJ1-2; D is unresolved. Germline V gives CDR1 SGHNT, CDR2 YYREEE (reference sequence). V dropped 4 bases and J dropped 0 bases, with 10 bases sitting between them. The CDR3 runs 14 residues. Written as DNA, the CDR3 is TGTGCCAGCAGCCAGACCGTTGCTAACTATGGCTACACCTTC. Its protein product is CASSQTVANYGYTF.

V usage is TRBV6-5 and J usage is TRBJ2-3, with 10 bases identical to TRBD2. Germline CDR1 and CDR2: MNHEY and SVGAGI. The junction had 9 bases not matched to a gene; V was cut back by 7 bases and J by 5 bases. This CDR3 spans 15 amino acids. The CDR3 protein is CASTTSAGGRDTQYF. CDR3 coding DNA: TGTGCCAGCACCACGTCAGCGGGGGGGAGAGATACGCAGTATTTT.